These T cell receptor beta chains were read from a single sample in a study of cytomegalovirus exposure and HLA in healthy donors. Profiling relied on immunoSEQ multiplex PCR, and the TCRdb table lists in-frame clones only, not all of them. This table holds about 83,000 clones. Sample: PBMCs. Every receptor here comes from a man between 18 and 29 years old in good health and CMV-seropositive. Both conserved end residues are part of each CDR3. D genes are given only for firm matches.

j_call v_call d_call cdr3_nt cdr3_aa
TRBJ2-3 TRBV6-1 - TGTGCCAGCAGTGAAACGGCTAGTTGGGATACGCAGTATTTT CASSETASWDTQYF
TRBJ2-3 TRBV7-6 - TGTGCCAGCAGCTCCCCGGCGGGCGGAGCCACAGATACGCAGTATTTT CASSSPAGGATDTQYF
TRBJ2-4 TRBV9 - TGTGCCAGCAGCGCCACATTCGCGGGGGCTTGGAACATTCAGTACTTC CASSATFAGAWNIQYF
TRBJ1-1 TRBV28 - TGTGCCAGCAGTGACAGAGAAGAAGCTTTCTTT CASSDREEAFF
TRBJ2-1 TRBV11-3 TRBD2 TGTGCCAGCAGCCCCCTAGCGGGGTCCGCCTCCAATGAGCAGTTCTTC CASSPLAGSASNEQFF
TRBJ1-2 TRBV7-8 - TGTGCCAGCAGCTTAACCACCTCGGGAGGTGGCTACACCTTC CASSLTTSGGGYTF
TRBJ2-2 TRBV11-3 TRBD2 TGTGCCAGCAGAGGGCTAGCGGACGGGGAGCTGTTTTTT CASRGLADGELFF
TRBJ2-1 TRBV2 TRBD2 TGTGCCAGCAACATGGGACTAGCGGGCGGTGAGCAGTTCTTC CASNMGLAGGEQFF
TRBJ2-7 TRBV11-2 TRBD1 TGTGCCAGCAGCCTGGGACAGGAACTCTACGAGCAGTACTTC CASSLGQELYEQYF
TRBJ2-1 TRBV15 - TGTGCCACCAGCAGGCCATCTAGACAGCTCAATGAGCAGTTCTTC CATSRPSRQLNEQFF
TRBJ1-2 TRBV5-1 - TGCGCCAGCAGCTTGGCCAGCGGGGGCGCGGATGGCTACACCTTC CASSLASGGADGYTF
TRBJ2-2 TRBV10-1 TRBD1 TGCGCCATCTCGGACAAGACAGGGCCGGGTTTAAACACCGGGGAGCTGTTTTTT CAISDKTGPGLNTGELFF
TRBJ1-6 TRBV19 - TGTGCCAGTAGTATAGGCGGGGCCTCGGAGTCACCCCTCCACTTT CASSIGGASESPLHF
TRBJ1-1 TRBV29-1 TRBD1 TGCAGCGTTGGGTCCTTTTGGACAGGGGAGAACACTGAAGCTTTCTTT CSVGSFWTGENTEAFF
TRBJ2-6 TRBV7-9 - TGTGCCAGCAGCTTAACAGGGTCCGGGGCCAACGTCCTGACTTTC CASSLTGSGANVLTF
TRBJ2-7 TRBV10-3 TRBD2 TGTGCCACCGGACTAGCGGGAGTAGAGCAGTACTTC CATGLAGVEQYF
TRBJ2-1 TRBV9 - TGTGCCAGCAGCGTAGAGAACGGTTACAATGAGCAGTTCTTC CASSVENGYNEQFF
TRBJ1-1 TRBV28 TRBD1 TGTGCCAGCACCCGGGGACAGATGAACACTGAAGCTTTCTTT CASTRGQMNTEAFF
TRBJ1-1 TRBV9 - TGTGCCAGCAGCGGGGGAAGGGGTACCACTGAAGCTTTCTTT CASSGGRGTTEAFF
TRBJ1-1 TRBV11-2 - TGTGCCAGCACCTTGAACACTGAAGCTTTCTTT CASTLNTEAFF
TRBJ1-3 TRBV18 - TGTGCCAGCTCACCGGCCGGGACACCAGGCTCTGGAAACACCATATATTTT CASSPAGTPGSGNTIYF
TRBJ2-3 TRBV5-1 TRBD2 TGCGCCAGCAGCTACGAAGCGGGGGGGCGGACAGATACGCAGTATTTT CASSYEAGGRTDTQYF
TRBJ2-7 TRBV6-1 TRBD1 TGTGCCAGCAGTGAAGCGATCTGGACAGGGAGCGACGAGCAGTACTTC CASSEAIWTGSDEQYF
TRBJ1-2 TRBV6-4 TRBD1 TGTGCCAGCAGTGCCACTCCCGAGACAGGGGTTGGGTTTGGCTACACCTTC CASSATPETGVGFGYTF
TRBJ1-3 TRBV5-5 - TGTGCCAGCAGCTCTAAGCGAACTGGAAACACCATATATTTT CASSSKRTGNTIYF
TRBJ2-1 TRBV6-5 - TGTGCCAGCAGTTACTGGCGGTCCTACAATGAGCAGTTCTTC CASSYWRSYNEQFF
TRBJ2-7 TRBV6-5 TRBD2 TGTGCCAGCAGTTACTCAGCGGGAGGAACCTACGAGCAGTACTTC CASSYSAGGTYEQYF
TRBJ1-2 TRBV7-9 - TGTGCCAGCAGCTCGGGATACTATGGCTACACCTTC CASSSGYYGYTF
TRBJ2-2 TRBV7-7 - TGTGCTAGCAGCCGGAGTCAAACCGGGGAGCTGTTTTTT CASSRSQTGELFF
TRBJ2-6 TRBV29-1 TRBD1 TGCAGCGTGACGGACAGGGGGCAGAATGGGGCCAACGTCCTGACTTTC CSVTDRGQNGANVLTF
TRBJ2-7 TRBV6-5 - TGTGCCAGCAGTTACTCTAGGAGCTCCTACGAGCAGTACTTC CASSYSRSSYEQYF
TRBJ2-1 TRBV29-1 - TGCAGCGTTGATGTCACGCAGGACAATGAGCAGTTCTTC CSVDVTQDNEQFF
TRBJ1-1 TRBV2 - TGTGCCAGCACCGTCGACGGGGGGCCCCACGGGATGAACACTGAAGCTTTCTTT CASTVDGGPHGMNTEAFF
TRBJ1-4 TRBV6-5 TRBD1 TGTGCCAGCAGTCGACAGGGGCTGAATGAAAAACTGTTTTTT CASSRQGLNEKLFF
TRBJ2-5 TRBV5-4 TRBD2 TGTGCCAGCAGCTTGGGACTAGCGGGATCCCAAGAGACCCAGTACTTC CASSLGLAGSQETQYF
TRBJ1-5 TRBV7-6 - TGTGCCAGCAGCTTAAGGGAGAGTCAGCCCCAGCATTTT CASSLRESQPQHF
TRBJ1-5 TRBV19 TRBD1 TGTGCCAGTGGAACAGGGGCGCAACAGCCCCAGCATTTT CASGTGAQQPQHF
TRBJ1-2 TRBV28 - TGTGCCAGCAGTTTAAGACAGTATGGCTACACCTTC CASSLRQYGYTF
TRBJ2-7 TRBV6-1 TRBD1 TGTGAAACAGGGGATTCCGCCTACGAGCAGTACTTC CETGDSAYEQYF
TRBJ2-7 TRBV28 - TGTGCCAGCAGTGGGTATCGTTGGTACGGCAATAGGGGGTACGAGCAGTACTTC CASSGYRWYGNRGYEQYF
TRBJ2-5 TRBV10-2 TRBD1 TGCGCCAGCGAACCGGGACAGGGGCGAGAGACCCAGTACTTC CASEPGQGRETQYF
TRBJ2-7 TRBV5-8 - TGTGCCAGCAGCAGGACTGGGTACGAGCAGTACTTC CASSRTGYEQYF
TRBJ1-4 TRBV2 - TGTGCCAGCAGTGTTCAGGCAACTAATGAAAAACTGTTTTTT CASSVQATNEKLFF
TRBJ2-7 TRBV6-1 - TGTGCCAGCAGAATCATCAGGGGATCCTACGAGCAGTACTTC CASRIIRGSYEQYF
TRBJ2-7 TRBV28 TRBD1 TGTGCCAGCAGTAAGGGGCAGGGGGTGAGAGAGCAGTACTTC CASSKGQGVREQYF
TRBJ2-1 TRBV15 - TGTGCCACCAGCACCAGGGGCGATGAGCAGTTCTTC CATSTRGDEQFF
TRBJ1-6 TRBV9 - TGTGCCAGCAGCGGCCGGGACATAGGAAGCTCACCCCTCCACTTT CASSGRDIGSSPLHF